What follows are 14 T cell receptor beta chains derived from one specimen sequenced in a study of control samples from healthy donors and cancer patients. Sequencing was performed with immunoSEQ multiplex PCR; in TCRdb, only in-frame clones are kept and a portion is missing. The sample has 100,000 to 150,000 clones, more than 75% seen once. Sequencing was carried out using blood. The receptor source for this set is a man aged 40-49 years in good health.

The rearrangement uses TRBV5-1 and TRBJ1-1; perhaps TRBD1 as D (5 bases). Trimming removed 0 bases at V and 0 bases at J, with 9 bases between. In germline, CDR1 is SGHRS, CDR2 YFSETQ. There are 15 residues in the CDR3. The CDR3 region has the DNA TGCGCCAGCAGCTTGGGGGGACGGATGAACACTGAAGCTTTCTTT. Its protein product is CASSLGGRMNTEAFF.

As DNA, the CDR3 is TGTGCCAGCAGTTACTCGAGTGACGCAAAAAACTATGGCTACACCTTC. Translating it yields CASSYSSDAKNYGYTF. This chain connects TRBV6-5 to TRBJ1-2; D not certain. Germline V gene lookup returns CDR1 MNHEY and CDR2 SVGAGI. CDR3 length: 16 amino acids. Trimming removed 0 bases from V and 2 bases from J, with 13 bases in between.

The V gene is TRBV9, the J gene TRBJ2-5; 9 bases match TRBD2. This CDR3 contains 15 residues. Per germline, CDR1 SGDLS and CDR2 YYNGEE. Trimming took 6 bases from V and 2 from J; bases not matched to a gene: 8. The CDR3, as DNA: TGTGCCAGCAACCTCGCGGCGGGGGGGCAAGAGACCCAGTACTTC. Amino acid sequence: CASNLAAGGQETQYF.

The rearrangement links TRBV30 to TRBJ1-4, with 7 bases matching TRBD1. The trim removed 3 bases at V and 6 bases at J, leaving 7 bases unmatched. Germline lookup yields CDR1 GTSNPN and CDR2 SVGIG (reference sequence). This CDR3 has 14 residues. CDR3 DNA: TGTGCCTGGAGCAAAGGGGGCAACGATGAAAAACTGTTTTTT. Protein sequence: CAWSKGGNDEKLFF.

The CDR3 loop reads CACHVTGYMVFF. The CDR3, as DNA: TGTGCCTGCCATGTCACAGGGTATATGGTGTTTTTT. V and J are TRBV30 and TRBJ1-4; D may be TRBD1 (6 bases). Trimming removed 6 bases from V and 15 bases from J, with 20 bases in between. The CDR3 sequence is 12 residues long. The germline V gene has CDR1 GTSNPN and CDR2 SVGIG (reference sequence).

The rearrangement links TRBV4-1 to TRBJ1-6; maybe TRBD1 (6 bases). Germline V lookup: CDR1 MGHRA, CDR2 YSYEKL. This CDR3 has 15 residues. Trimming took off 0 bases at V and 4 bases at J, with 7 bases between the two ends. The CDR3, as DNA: TGCGCCAGCAGCCAAGAGGGACATTATAATTCACCCCTCCACTTT. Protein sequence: CASSQEGHYNSPLHF.

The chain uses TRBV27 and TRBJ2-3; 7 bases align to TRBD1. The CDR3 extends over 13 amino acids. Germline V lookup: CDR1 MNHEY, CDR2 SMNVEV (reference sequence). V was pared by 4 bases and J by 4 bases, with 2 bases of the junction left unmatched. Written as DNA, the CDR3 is TGTGCCAGCAGTTCACAGGGGCCAGATACGCAGTATTTT. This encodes CASSSQGPDTQYF.

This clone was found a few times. This CDR3 is CASSYKVVGQGGKTQYF. The CDR3 coding sequence is TGTGCCAGCAGTTACAAGGTTGTAGGGCAGGGCGGAAAGACCCAGTACTTC. The chain has TRBV6-2 or TRBV6-3 and TRBJ2-5; D is possibly TRBD1 (5 bases). The CDR3 totals 17 residues. Germline-derived CDR1 and CDR2 are MNHEY and SVGEGT. V shed 2 bases and J shed 6 bases, with 22 bases lying between them.

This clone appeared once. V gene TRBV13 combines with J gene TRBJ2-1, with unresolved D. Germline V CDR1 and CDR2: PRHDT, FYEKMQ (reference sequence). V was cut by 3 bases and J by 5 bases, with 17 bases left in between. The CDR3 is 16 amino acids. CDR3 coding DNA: TGTGCCAGCAGCTTTAAGACCGATCTCACGGACAATGAGCAGTTCTTC. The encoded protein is CASSFKTDLTDNEQFF.

The CDR3 sequence: CASSIGGVNEQFF. The CDR3 DNA sequence: TGTGCCAGTAGTATCGGCGGGGTCAATGAGCAGTTCTTC. The chain joins TRBV19 to TRBJ2-1, with a possible D match to TRBD2 (6 bases). CDR1 is LNHDA, CDR2 SQIVND, per germline (reference sequence). V lost 3 bases and J 6 bases, leaving 9 bases between the germline ends. CDR3 length: 13 residues.

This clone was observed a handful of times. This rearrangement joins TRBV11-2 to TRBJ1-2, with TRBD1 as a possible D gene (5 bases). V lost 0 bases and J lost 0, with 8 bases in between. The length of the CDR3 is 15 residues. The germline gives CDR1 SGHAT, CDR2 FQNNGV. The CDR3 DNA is TGTGCCAGCAGCTTAGAGATGGACACTAACTATGGCTACACCTTC. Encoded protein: CASSLEMDTNYGYTF.

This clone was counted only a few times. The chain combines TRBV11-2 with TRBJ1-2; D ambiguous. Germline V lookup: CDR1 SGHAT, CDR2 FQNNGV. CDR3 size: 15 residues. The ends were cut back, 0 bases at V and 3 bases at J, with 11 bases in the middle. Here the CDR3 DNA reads TGTGCCAGCAGCTTAGATCGTCTACTACACTATGGCTACACCTTC. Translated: CASSLDRLLHYGYTF.

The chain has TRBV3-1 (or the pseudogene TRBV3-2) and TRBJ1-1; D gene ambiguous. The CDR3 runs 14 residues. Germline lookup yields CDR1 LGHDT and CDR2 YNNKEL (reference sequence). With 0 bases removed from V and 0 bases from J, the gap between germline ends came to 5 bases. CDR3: CASSQDWLNTEAFF. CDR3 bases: TGTGCCAGCAGCCAAGATTGGTTGAACACTGAAGCTTTCTTT.

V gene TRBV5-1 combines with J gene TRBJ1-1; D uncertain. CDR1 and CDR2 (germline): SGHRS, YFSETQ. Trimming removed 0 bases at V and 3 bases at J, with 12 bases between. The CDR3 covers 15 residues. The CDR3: CASSLVVGSDTEAFF. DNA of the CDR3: TGCGCCAGCAGCTTGGTTGTGGGTTCGGACACTGAAGCTTTCTTT.